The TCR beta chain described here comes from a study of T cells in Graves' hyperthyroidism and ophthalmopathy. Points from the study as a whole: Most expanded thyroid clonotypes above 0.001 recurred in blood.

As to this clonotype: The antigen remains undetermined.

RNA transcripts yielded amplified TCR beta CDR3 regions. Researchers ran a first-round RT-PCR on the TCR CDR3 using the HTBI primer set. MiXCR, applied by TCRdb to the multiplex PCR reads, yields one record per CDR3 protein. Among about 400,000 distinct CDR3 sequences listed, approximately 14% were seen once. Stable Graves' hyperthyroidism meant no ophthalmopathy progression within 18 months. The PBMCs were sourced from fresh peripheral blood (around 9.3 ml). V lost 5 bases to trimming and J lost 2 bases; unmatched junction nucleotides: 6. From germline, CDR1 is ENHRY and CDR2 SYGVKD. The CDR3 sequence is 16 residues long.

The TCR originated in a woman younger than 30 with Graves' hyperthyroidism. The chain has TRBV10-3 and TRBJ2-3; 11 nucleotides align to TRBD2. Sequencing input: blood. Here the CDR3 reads CAISSRGLAATDTQYF. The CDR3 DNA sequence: TGTGCCATCAGTAGCCGGGGACTAGCGGCCACAGATACGCAGTATTTT.